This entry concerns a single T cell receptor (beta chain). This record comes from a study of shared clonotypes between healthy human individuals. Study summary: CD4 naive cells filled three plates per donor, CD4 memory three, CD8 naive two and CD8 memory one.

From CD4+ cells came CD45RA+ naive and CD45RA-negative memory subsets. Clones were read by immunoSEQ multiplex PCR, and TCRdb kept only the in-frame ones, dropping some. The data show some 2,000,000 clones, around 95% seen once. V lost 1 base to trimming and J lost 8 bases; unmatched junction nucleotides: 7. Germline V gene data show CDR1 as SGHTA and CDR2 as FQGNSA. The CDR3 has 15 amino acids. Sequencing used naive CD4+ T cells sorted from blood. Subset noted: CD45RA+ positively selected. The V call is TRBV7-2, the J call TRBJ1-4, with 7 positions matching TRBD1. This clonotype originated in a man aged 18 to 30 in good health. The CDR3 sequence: CASSLGDRAKEKLFF. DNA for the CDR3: TGTGCCAGCAGCTTAGGAGACAGGGCAAAGGAAAAACTGTTTTTT.